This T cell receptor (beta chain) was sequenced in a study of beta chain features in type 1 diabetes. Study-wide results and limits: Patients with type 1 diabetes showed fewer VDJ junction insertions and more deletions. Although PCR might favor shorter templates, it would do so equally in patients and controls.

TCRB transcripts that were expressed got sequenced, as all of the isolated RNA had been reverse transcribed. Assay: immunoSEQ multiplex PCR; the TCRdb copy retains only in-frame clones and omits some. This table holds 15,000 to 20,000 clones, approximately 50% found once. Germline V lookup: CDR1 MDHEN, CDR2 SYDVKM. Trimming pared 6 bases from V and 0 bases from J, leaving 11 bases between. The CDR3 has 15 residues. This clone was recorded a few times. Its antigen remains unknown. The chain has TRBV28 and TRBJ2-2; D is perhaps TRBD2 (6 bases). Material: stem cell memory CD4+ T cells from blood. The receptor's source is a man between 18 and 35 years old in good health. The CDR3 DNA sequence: TGTGCCAGCAGGGCCGGGACTGCGAACACCGGGGAGCTGTTTTTT. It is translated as CASRAGTANTGELFF.